This paragraph reports one T cell receptor beta chain. Germline lookup yields CDR1 MNHEY and CDR2 SVGAGI. This CDR3 region has 15 residues. V was clipped by 7 bases and J by 5 bases; unmatched bases: 6. The sample comes from a study of T cell responses to AZD1222 COVID-19 vaccine. Profiling relied on immunoSEQ multiplex PCR, and the TCRdb table lists in-frame clones only, not all of them. The table has approximately 110,000 clones, around 86% seen once. The receptor was isolated from an adult in good health. The source material was peripheral blood, sampled on day 0 of AZD1222 vaccination. J is TRBJ2-5 and V is TRBV6-5; 14 bases map to TRBD2. CDR3 loop: CASTTSGGEWETQYF. CDR3 in DNA: TGTGCCAGCACGACTAGCGGGGGGGAATGGGAGACCCAGTACTTC.